The clone carrying this TCR beta chain has ten or more counts. The sample is drawn from a study of early T cells in non-severe SARS-CoV-2 infection. Germline CDR1 reads SGHRS; CDR2 reads YFSETQ. The CDR3 sequence is 14 residues long. Deletions cut 1 base from V and 2 bases from J, with 9 bases between. TCRdb redid the calling of the 5' RACE reads with MiXCR, one entry per CDR3 protein. This sample has around 83,000 distinct CDR3 sequences, with approximately 12% found just once. The receptor was derived from an adult who was a healthcare worker with PCR-confirmed SARS-CoV-2 infection or an uninfected control (not recorded which). This sample comprised whole blood, obtained at baseline. The chain joins TRBV5-1 to TRBJ1-1, with D perhaps matching TRBD1 (6 bases). In DNA form, the CDR3 reads TGCGCCAGCAGCTTGTCAGGGGTAAACACTGAAGCTTTCTTT. Protein product: CASSLSGVNTEAFF.